This T cell receptor (beta chain) derives from a study of blood T cell repertoires in COVID-19. As for the study in general: From T cells, B-cell-depleted T cells, or PBMCs came the material, which was cDNA or gDNA.

Enrollees, roughly 18 to 90 years old, lived in 24 US areas. Clinical history as reported by participants underpinned cohort assignment. J was trimmed by 5 bases and V by 5 bases; bases with no gene match: 7. The germline gives CDR1 SGDLS, CDR2 YYNGEE. The CDR3 runs 15 residues. Profiled with immunoSEQ multiplex PCR; TCRdb holds only in-frame clones, not every one. The table has 200,000 to 250,000 clones, more than 80% seen once. The chain couples TRBV9 to TRBJ1-4; 9 positions match TRBD1. This TCR came from a man aged 55 to 69 who had recovered from COVID-19. The sample consisted of PBMCs or T cells enriched from blood (not recorded which). CDR3 protein: CASSIAGTGNEKLFF. In DNA form, the CDR3 reads TGTGCCAGCAGTATTGCCGGGACAGGGAATGAAAAACTGTTTTTT.